These 28 T cell receptor beta chains were sequenced from one sample in a study of shared clonotypes between healthy human individuals. Naive CD8 cells lacked CD45RO, underwent positive selection for CCR7 and left out terminally differentiated effector memory CD45RA+ cells. Some clones are missing from TCRdb's copy, which holds only in-frame ones; the method was immunoSEQ multiplex PCR. This sample yields roughly 550,000 clones, of which 95% to 96% are seen a single time; around 0.11% belongs to the top ten. Material for sequencing was naive CD8+ T cells sorted from blood. The receptors derive from a young woman in good health.

The chain uses TRBV7-3 and TRBJ1-5, with a weak D call TRBD1 (5 bases). V lost 5 bases and J 4 bases, leaving 12 bases between the germline ends. The germline CDR1 and CDR2 sequences are SGHTA and FQGTGA. This CDR3 has 14 residues. The CDR3 DNA reads TGTGCCAGCAGCCTCCTCGACAGTAATCAGCCCCAGCATTTT. This translates into CASSLLDSNQPQHF.

The rearrangement links TRBV5-6 to TRBJ2-6; 8 bases are a match to TRBD1. With 4 bases clipped from V and 0 bases from J, the junction kept 12 bases outside the gene matches. The germline V gene encodes CDR1 SGHDT and CDR2 YYEEEE. The CDR3 runs 19 residues. The CDR3 protein is CASSVGYGQGSSGANVLTF. The CDR3 coding sequence is TGTGCCAGCAGCGTAGGGTACGGACAGGGAAGCTCTGGGGCCAACGTCCTGACTTTC.

J is TRBJ2-7 and V is TRBV28, with D possibly being TRBD1 (6 bases). Looked up from germline, CDR1 is MDHEN and CDR2 is SYDVKM. Trimming cost V 3 bases and J 3 bases, with 15 bases left between them. CDR3 length: 15 residues. Here the CDR3 DNA reads TGTGCCAGCAGTTTCCCCCCCCGAGGGGGCTACGAGCAGTACTTC. It encodes CASSFPPRGGYEQYF.

The chain has TRBV2 and TRBJ2-2, with D hard to call. Germline V gives CDR1 SNHLY, CDR2 FYNNEI. The CDR3 spans 11 residues. Between the trimmed V and J ends, which lost 3 bases and 4 bases, there was a span of 0 bases. The CDR3 coding sequence is TGTGCCAGCAGTGACACCGGGGAGCTGTTTTTT. Protein sequence: CASSDTGELFF.

This chain uses TRBV2 with TRBJ1-3; D is uncertain. V lost 3 bases and J lost 5, with 8 bases in between. Germline loops: CDR1 SNHLY, CDR2 FYNNEI. CDR3 length: 13 amino acids. For the CDR3, the DNA is TGTGCCAGCAGTGATGACAACCGAAACACCATATATTTT. It specifies CASSDDNRNTIYF. Using reference TRBV2 and TRBJ1-3 for the parts outside the CDR3, the full variable domain is EPEVTQTPSHQVTQMGQEVILRCVPISNHLYFYWYRQILGQKVEFLVSFYNNEISEKSEIFDDQFSVERPDGSNFTLKIRSTKLEDSAMYFCASSDDNRNTIYFGEGSWLTVV.

V and J are TRBV30 and TRBJ1-1; a possible D gene is TRBD1 (6 bases). CDR1 and CDR2 from the germline V gene are GTSNPN and SVGIG (reference sequence). The CDR3 consists of 12 residues. V lost 0 bases and J lost 8, with 10 bases in between. The DNA for the CDR3 is TGTGCCTGGAGTGTGTGGGGGCAGGAAGCTTTCTTT. Its translation is CAWSVWGQEAFF. Using reference TRBV30 and TRBJ1-1 for the parts outside the CDR3, the full variable domain is SQTIHQWPATLVQPVGSPLSLECTVEGTSNPNLYWYRQAAGRGLQLLFYSVGIGQISSEVPQNLSASRPQDRQFILSSKKLLLSDSGFYLCAWSVWGQEAFFGQGTRLTVV.

This rearrangement joins TRBV7-8 to TRBJ2-3; the D is unclear. The CDR3 is made up of 16 amino acids. The germline CDR1 and CDR2 sequences are SGHVS and FQNEAQ. V was pared by 5 bases and J by 4 bases, with 19 bases between. The CDR3 protein is CASSPHLLGVADTQYF. The CDR3 nucleotides are TGTGCCAGCAGCCCTCACCTCCTTGGGGTCGCAGATACGCAGTATTTT.

J is TRBJ2-5 and V is TRBV5-1, with 10 bases matching TRBD2. The end of the DNA is better explained by TRBJ2-7, so the J call may be wrong. Germline V gene data show CDR1 as SGHRS and CDR2 as YFSETQ. This CDR3 comprises 15 residues. The CDR3: CASSQTGTSVYEQYF. CDR3 nucleotide sequence: TGCGCCAGCAGCCAAACCGGGACTAGCGTGTACGAGCAGTACTTC.

The gene calls are TRBV27 and TRBJ1-4; D possibly corresponds to TRBD1 (5 bases). V lost 6 bases to trimming and J lost 10 bases, with 12 bases between them. The CDR3 has 12 residues. Looked up from germline, CDR1 is MNHEY and CDR2 is SMNVEV (reference sequence). DNA for the CDR3: TGTGCCAGCAGCTTGGGACCGCGAAAACTGTTTTTT. This gives the protein CASSLGPRKLFF.

The genes are TRBV13 and TRBJ2-1; D is tentatively TRBD1 or TRBD2 (5 bases each). Trimming stripped 5 bases from V and 5 bases from J, with 16 bases between. In germline, CDR1 is PRHDT, CDR2 FYEKMQ (reference sequence). CDR3 length: 15 amino acids. The CDR3 DNA reads as TGTGCCAGCAGCGCCGTGGGGGATACCAACAATGAGCAGTTCTTC. It encodes CASSAVGDTNNEQFF.

V gene TRBV30 combines with J gene TRBJ2-7; 8 bases are a match to TRBD2. Germline V gene sequence: CDR1 GTSNPN, CDR2 SVGIG (reference sequence). Trimming cost V 1 base and J 2 bases; bases outside gene matches: 1. The CDR3 consists of 13 residues. This CDR3 is CAWSAGGPYEQYF. Written as DNA, the CDR3 is TGTGCCTGGAGTGCGGGAGGGCCCTACGAGCAGTACTTC.

This chain links TRBV14 with TRBJ1-1, with TRBD1 identical over 8 bases. J was trimmed by 5 bases and V by 0 bases; bases with no gene match: 11. The germline V gene has CDR1 SGHDN and CDR2 FVKESK. The CDR3 consists of 17 residues. The CDR3 DNA sequence: TGTGCCAGCAGCCAAGATTCAGGGGGCCTGGTATATACTGAAGCTTTCTTT. It specifies CASSQDSGGLVYTEAFF.

This chain uses TRBV7-9 with TRBJ2-1; TRBD1 aligns across 9 bases. The germline CDR1 and CDR2 sequences are SEHNR and FQNEAQ (reference sequence). CDR3 length: 14 amino acids. The V and J ends lost 6 bases and 8 bases, in that order; junction bases with no gene match: 8. The CDR3 here is CASRPGTGWDEQFF. The CDR3 bases are TGTGCCAGCAGGCCCGGGACAGGGTGGGATGAGCAGTTCTTC.

V and J are TRBV18 and TRBJ2-2; D is uncertain. V shed 1 base and J shed 6 bases, with 15 bases lying between them. Germline V gene sequence: CDR1 KGHSH, CDR2 LQKENI. This CDR3 is 16 amino acids long. CDR3 bases: TGTGCCAGCTCACCACAGCCGGACCGATTCGCCGGGGAGCTGTTTTTT. Protein: CASSPQPDRFAGELFF. Combining the CDR3 with reference TRBV18 and TRBJ2-2 gives the whole variable domain NAGVMQNPRHLVRRRGQEARLRCSPMKGHSHVYWYRQLPEEGLKFMVYLQKENIIDESGMPKERFSAEFPKEGPSILRIQQVVRGDSAAYFCASSPQPDRFAGELFFGEGSRLTVL.

This chain joins TRBV27 and TRBJ2-1; D gene uncertain. This CDR3 region has 11 residues. From germline, CDR1 is MNHEY and CDR2 SMNVEV (reference sequence). V lost 4 bases to trimming and J lost 7 bases, with 5 bases between them. CDR3 amino acids: CASSSRNEQFF. CDR3 nucleotides: TGTGCCAGCAGTTCCCGTAATGAGCAGTTCTTC.

The chain employs TRBV2 and TRBJ2-7; D remains unclear. The CDR3 runs 13 residues. Germline V gene sequence: CDR1 SNHLY, CDR2 FYNNEI. V lost 4 bases and J 6 bases, leaving 13 bases between the germline ends. CDR3 region: CASSVKHKSEQYF. The CDR3 DNA follows: TGTGCCAGCAGTGTTAAACACAAATCCGAGCAGTACTTC.

This clone was recorded once. The J gene is TRBJ1-5, the V gene TRBV4-2; tentative D call: TRBD1 (5 bases). The ends were cut back, 0 bases at V and 4 bases at J, with 10 bases in the middle. Germline V gene lookup returns CDR1 LGHNA and CDR2 YNFKEQ. The CDR3 is made up of 15 amino acids. The CDR3 bases are TGTGCCAGCAGCCAAGAAGGGGAGAGAAATCAGCCCCAGCATTTT. Protein: CASSQEGERNQPQHF.

This clone was seen just once. The rearrangement joins TRBV29-1 to TRBJ2-7; TRBD1 matches at 7 bases. Germline values: CDR1 SQVTM, CDR2 ANQGSEA. This CDR3 region has 13 residues. Losses at the gene ends were 6 bases for V and 3 bases for J; bases not matched to a gene: 8. The CDR3 coding sequence is TGCAGCGTCACCGGGACAGTAGGCTACGAGCAGTACTTC. This encodes CSVTGTVGYEQYF.

This rearrangement joins TRBV4-1 to TRBJ2-7; 9 nucleotides align to TRBD1. The CDR3 is 16 residues long. CDR1 is MGHRA, CDR2 YSYEKL, per germline. Trimming at V came to 4 bases and at J to 3 bases, leaving 10 bases not matched to a gene. CDR3 DNA sequence: TGCGCCAGCAGCCGCCCCCGGGACAGGGAAAACTACGAGCAGTACTTC. This sequence encodes CASSRPRDRENYEQYF.

The chain is built from TRBV7-5 and TRBJ1-2; the table's TRBD1 call for D was not verified on the DNA. TRBV7-5 represents a pseudogene. The CDR3 is 15 residues long. Here the CDR3 reads CVRSSPLYRVYGYTF. CDR3 bases: TGTGTCAGAAGCTCGCCTCTTTACAGGGTCTATGGCTACACCTTC.

V is TRBV2 and J is TRBJ1-2; no firm D call. The V gene's germline CDR1 is SNHLY and CDR2 FYNNEI. CDR3 length equals 14 residues. V was trimmed by 3 bases and J by 5 bases, leaving 13 bases between them. This chain's CDR3 is CASSDPDIGYGYTF. The CDR3 region has the DNA TGTGCCAGCAGTGATCCCGACATAGGGTATGGCTACACCTTC.

This sequence joins TRBV2 and TRBJ2-1, with a tentative D call TRBD2 (6 bases). Trimming left V 8 bases short and J 0 bases short, with 20 bases between. From germline, CDR1 is SNHLY and CDR2 FYNNEI. There are 17 residues in the CDR3. CDR3 in DNA: TGTGCCAGCCGACTAGTGTCCGAAGCCAGCTCCTACAATGAGCAGTTCTTC. Amino acids: CASRLVSEASSYNEQFF.

Of note for this clone: This sequence may be a read error, since a much larger clone differs from it by one base. As DNA, the CDR3 is TGTGCCAGCACCTTGAACACTGAAGCTTTCTTT. Encoded protein: CASTLNTEAFF. The chain joins TRBV6-5 to TRBJ1-1; D not resolved. Germline V CDR1 and CDR2: MNHEY, SVGAGI. The CDR3 is 11 amino acids. V shed 7 bases and J shed 0 bases, with 3 bases lying between them.

This rearrangement joins TRBV5-1 to TRBJ1-1; perhaps TRBD1 as D (6 bases). This CDR3 is built from 14 residues. Between the trimmed V and J ends, which lost 1 base and 4 bases, there was a span of 11 bases. Germline V gene lookup returns CDR1 SGHRS and CDR2 YFSETQ. CDR3 amino acids: CASSLRGGPTEAFF. The CDR3 DNA sequence: TGCGCCAGCAGCTTGCGAGGGGGACCCACTGAAGCTTTCTTT.

The rearrangement links TRBV28 to TRBJ2-7; 7 bases are a match to TRBD2. V trimming: 3 bases; J trimming: 5 bases; junction bases outside the gene matches: 10. Germline V gives CDR1 MDHEN, CDR2 SYDVKM. This CDR3 region has 15 residues. The CDR3 sequence: CASSFKRTSFHEQYF. CDR3 bases: TGTGCCAGCAGTTTCAAGAGGACTAGTTTCCACGAGCAGTACTTC.

The chain links TRBV30 to TRBJ1-2; TRBD1 aligns across 10 bases. This CDR3 is 15 amino acids long. Germline loops: CDR1 GTSNPN, CDR2 SVGIG (reference sequence). The J segment lost 5 bases and the V segment lost 0 bases, leaving 6 bases of the junction unmatched. Here the CDR3 DNA reads TGTGCCTGGAGTGTTTTGACAGGGGGCGGTTATGGCTACACCTTC. As protein: CAWSVLTGGGYGYTF.

The gene calls are TRBV5-6 and TRBJ2-1; D not resolved. V was clipped by 5 bases and J by 7 bases, with 10 bases between them. Per germline, CDR1 SGHDT and CDR2 YYEEEE. The CDR3 is 12 residues long. The CDR3, as DNA: TGTGCCAGCAGTTGGGGTTGGAATGAGCAGTTCTTC. Translation gives CASSWGWNEQFF.

The chain links TRBV14 to TRBJ2-7; D not resolved. The CDR3 consists of 14 residues. Germline assignment: CDR1 SGHDN and CDR2 FVKESK. V dropped 1 base and J dropped 3 bases, with 10 bases sitting between them. This CDR3 reads CASSQVGQFYEQYF. CDR3 nucleotide sequence: TGTGCCAGCAGCCAAGTCGGGCAGTTCTACGAGCAGTACTTC.